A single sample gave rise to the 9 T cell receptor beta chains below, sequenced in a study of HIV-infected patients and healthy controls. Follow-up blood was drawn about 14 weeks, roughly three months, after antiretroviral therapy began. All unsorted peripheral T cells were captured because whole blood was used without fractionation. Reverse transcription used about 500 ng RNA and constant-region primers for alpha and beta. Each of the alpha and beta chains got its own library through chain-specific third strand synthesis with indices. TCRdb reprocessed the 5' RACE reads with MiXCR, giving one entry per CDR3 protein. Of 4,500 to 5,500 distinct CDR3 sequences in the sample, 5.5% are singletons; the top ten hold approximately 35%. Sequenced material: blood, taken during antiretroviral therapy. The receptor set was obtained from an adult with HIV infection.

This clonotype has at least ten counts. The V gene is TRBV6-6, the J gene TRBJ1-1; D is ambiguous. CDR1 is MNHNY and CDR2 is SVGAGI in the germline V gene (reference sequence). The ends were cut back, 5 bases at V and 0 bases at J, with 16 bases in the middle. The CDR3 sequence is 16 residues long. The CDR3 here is CASSTGAQIMNTEAFF. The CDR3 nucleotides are TGTGCCAGCAGTACCGGTGCACAAATCATGAACACTGAAGCTTTCTTT.

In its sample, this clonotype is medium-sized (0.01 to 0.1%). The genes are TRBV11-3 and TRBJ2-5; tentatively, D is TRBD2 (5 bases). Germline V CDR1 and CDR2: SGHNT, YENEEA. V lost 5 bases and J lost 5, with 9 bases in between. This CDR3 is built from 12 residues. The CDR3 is CASSPTRETQYF. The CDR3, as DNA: TGTGCCAGCAGCCCTACTAGGGAGACCCAGTACTTC. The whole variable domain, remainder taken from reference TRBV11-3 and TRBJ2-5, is EAGVVQSPRYKIIEKKQPVAFWCNPISGHNTLYWYLQNLGQGPELLIRYENEEAVDDSQLPKDRFSAERLKGVDSTLKIQPAELGDSAVYLCASSPTRETQYFGPGTRLLVL.

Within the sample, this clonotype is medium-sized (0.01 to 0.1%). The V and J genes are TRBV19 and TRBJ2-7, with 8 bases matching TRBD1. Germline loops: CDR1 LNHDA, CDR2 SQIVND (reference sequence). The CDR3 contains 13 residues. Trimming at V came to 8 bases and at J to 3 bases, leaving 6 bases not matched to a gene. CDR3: CASGSGTGYEQYF. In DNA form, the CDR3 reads TGTGCCAGTGGGTCGGGGACAGGCTACGAGCAGTACTTC.

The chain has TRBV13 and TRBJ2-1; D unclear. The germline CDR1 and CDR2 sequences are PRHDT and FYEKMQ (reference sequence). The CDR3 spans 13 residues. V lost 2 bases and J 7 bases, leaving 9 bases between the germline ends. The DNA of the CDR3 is TGTGCCAGCAGCTTATTAGATCCTAATGAGCAGTTCTTC. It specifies CASSLLDPNEQFF.

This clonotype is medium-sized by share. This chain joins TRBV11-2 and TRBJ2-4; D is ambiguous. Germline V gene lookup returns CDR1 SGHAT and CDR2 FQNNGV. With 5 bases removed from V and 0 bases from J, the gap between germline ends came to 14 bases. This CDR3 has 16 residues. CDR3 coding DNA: TGTGCCAGCAGCGGTCCGGATAGACTAGCCAAAAACATTCAGTACTTC. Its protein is CASSGPDRLAKNIQYF.

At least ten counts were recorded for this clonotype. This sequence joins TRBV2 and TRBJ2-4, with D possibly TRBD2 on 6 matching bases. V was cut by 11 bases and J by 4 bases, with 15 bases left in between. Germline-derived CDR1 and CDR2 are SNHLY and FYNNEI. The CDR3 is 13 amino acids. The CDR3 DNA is TGTGCCGGTCACAAGACTAGAAAAAACATTCAGTACTTC. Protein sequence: CAGHKTRKNIQYF.

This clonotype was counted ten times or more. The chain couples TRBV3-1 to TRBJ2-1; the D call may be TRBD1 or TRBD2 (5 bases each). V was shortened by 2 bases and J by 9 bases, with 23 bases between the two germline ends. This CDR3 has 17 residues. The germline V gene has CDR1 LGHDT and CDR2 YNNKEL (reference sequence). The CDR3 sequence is CASSQLGTPLARPEQFF. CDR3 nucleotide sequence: TGTGCCAGCAGCCAACTTGGGACCCCCCTGGCTCGCCCTGAGCAGTTCTTC.

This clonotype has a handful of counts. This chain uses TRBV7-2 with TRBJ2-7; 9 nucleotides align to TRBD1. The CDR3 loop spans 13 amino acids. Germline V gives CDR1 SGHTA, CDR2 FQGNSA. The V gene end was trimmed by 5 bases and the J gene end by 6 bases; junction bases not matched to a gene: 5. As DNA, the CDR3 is TGTGCCAGCAGCCGGACAGGGGACCCCGAGCAGTACTTC. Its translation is CASSRTGDPEQYF.

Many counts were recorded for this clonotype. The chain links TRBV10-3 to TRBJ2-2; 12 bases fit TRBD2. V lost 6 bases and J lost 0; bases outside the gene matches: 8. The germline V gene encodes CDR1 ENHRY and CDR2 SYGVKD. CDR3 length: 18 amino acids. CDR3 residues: CAISQTSGRLANTGELFF. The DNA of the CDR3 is TGTGCCATCAGCCAGACTAGCGGGAGACTCGCGAACACCGGGGAGCTGTTTTTT.